Listed below are T cell receptor beta chains from one sample, sequenced in a study of blood T cell repertoires in COVID-19. The repertoire was sequenced with immunoSEQ multiplex PCR; TCRdb's copy has only in-frame clones and lacks some. Of 190,000 or so clones listed, about 90% are singletons. Sequencing used PBMCs or T cells enriched from blood (not recorded which). The source of these receptors is a man aged 30 to 39 who had recovered from COVID-19. The CDR3 runs from the conserved cysteine through the conserved F or W. The D gene is left open where the match is weak. Some rows have no size entry. The others give once, few or many, or a class for an expanded clone.

abundance	d_gene	v_gene	j_gene	CDR3aa	CDR3nt
-	TRBD1	TRBV25-1	TRBJ1-2	CASKSSGQGDYGYTF	TGTGCCAGCAAAAGTTCCGGACAGGGGGACTATGGCTACACCTTC
once	TRBD2	TRBV6-2/TRBV6-3	TRBJ2-7	CASSYSGTSGSLSYEQYF	TGTGCCAGCAGTTACTCCGGGACTAGCGGGAGCCTATCCTACGAGCAGTACTTC
-	TRBD1	TRBV4-1	TRBJ2-2	CASSQGQGARPGELFF	TGCGCCAGCAGCCAGGGTCAGGGGGCGCGTCCCGGGGAGCTGTTTTTT
-	TRBD2	TRBV24-1	TRBJ2-3	CATSGWTSGTDTQYF	TGTGCCACCAGTGGCTGGACTAGCGGCACAGATACGCAGTATTTT
-	-	TRBV29-1	TRBJ1-2	CSASGQDYGYTF	TGCAGCGCCAGTGGTCAGGACTATGGCTACACCTTC
-	-	TRBV4-3	TRBJ2-1	CASSQDLTSNEQFF	TGCGCCAGCAGCCAAGATCTGACTAGTAATGAGCAGTTCTTC
-	TRBD1	TRBV3-1/TRBV3-2	TRBJ1-6	CASSQSRQGSSPLHF	TGTGCCAGCAGCCAATCCCGACAGGGGAGTTCACCCCTCCACTTT
-	TRBD1	TRBV24-1	TRBJ2-7	CATSDPRRDSAYEQYF	TGTGCCACCAGTGACCCTCGCCGGGACAGCGCCTACGAGCAGTACTTC
-	-	TRBV30	TRBJ1-1	CAWSRETNTEAFF	TGTGCCTGGAGTCGGGAAACGAACACTGAAGCTTTCTTT
-	TRBD1	TRBV12-5	TRBJ1-4	CASGLVIRDRVIGVNEKLFF	TGTGCTAGTGGTTTGGTCATTAGGGACAGGGTAATCGGGGTTAATGAAAAACTGTTTTTT
-	-	TRBV7-6	TRBJ2-6	CASSSGVGANVLTF	TGTGCCAGCAGCTCGGGGGTTGGGGCCAACGTCCTGACTTTC
-	TRBD2	TRBV7-9	TRBJ2-1	CASSPRMSSGRAIEQFF	TGTGCCAGCAGCCCCCGCATGTCCAGCGGGAGGGCAATTGAGCAGTTCTTC
few	-	TRBV30	TRBJ2-2	CAWSFGTNTGELFF	TGTGCCTGGAGTTTCGGGACGAACACCGGGGAGCTGTTTTTT
once	-	TRBV23-1	TRBJ2-1	CASSQGVRVYNEQFF	TGCGCCAGCAGTCAAGGGGTCAGGGTCTACAATGAGCAGTTCTTC
-	-	TRBV24-1	TRBJ2-5	CATSDFDRSQETQYF	TGTGCCACCAGTGATTTTGACAGGTCCCAAGAGACCCAGTACTTC
-	-	TRBV2	TRBJ1-2	CASSEFRGDYGYTF	TGTGCCAGCAGTGAGTTTCGAGGAGACTATGGCTACACCTTC
-	TRBD2	TRBV19	TRBJ2-4	CASSIGSPTSMNIQYF	TGTGCCAGTAGTATAGGATCGCCGACTAGCATGAACATTCAGTACTTC
once	TRBD1	TRBV27	TRBJ2-7	CASSPRTGNDEQYF	TGTGCCAGCAGTCCCCGGACAGGTAACGACGAGCAGTACTTC
-	-	TRBV28	TRBJ1-4	CASSFLSLANEKLFF	TGTGCCAGCAGTTTCCTGAGTCTGGCTAATGAAAAACTGTTTTTT
-	-	TRBV4-1	TRBJ2-5	CASSARGAGETQYF	TGCGCCAGCAGCGCCCGGGGGGCGGGAGAGACCCAGTACTTC
-	-	TRBV9	TRBJ2-1	CASSVANSLFF	TGTGCCAGCAGCGTAGCAAACTCCCTGTTCTTC
-	-	TRBV3-1/TRBV3-2	TRBJ2-7	CASSQDDRAWRDSYEQYF	TGTGCCAGCAGCCAAGACGACAGGGCGTGGCGGGATTCCTACGAGCAGTACTTC
once	-	TRBV5-4	TRBJ2-1	CASSLGRDEQFF	TGTGCCAGCAGCTTGGGGAGGGATGAGCAGTTCTTC
-	-	TRBV27	TRBJ2-3	CASSATDLHTSPQYF	TGTGCCAGCAGTGCGACAGATCTCCACACATCCCCGCAGTATTTT
-	-	TRBV5-1	TRBJ2-3	CASSVESSTDTQYF	TGCGCCAGCAGCGTCGAGTCTAGCACAGATACGCAGTATTTT
-	-	TRBV4-1	TRBJ1-2	CASSGQTTPVYGYTF	TGCGCCAGCAGCGGGCAGACCACACCCGTCTATGGCTACACCTTC
once	-	TRBV19	TRBJ1-5	CASSIKGEQPQHF	TGTGCCAGTAGTATTAAGGGGGAGCAGCCCCAGCATTTT
once	TRBD2	TRBV15	TRBJ2-1	CATSRDPLGAGNNEQFF	TGTGCCACCAGCAGAGATCCTTTGGGAGCGGGAAACAATGAGCAGTTCTTC
-	-	TRBV5-1	TRBJ1-4	CASSSNRANNEKLFF	TGCGCCAGCAGCTCAAACAGGGCTAATAATGAAAAACTGTTTTTT
-	TRBD1	TRBV7-8	TRBJ2-2	CASSAGTVNTGELFF	TGTGCCAGCAGCGCCGGGACAGTGAACACCGGGGAGCTGTTTTTT
few	TRBD1	TRBV9	TRBJ1-2	CASSATGGLGYTF	TGTGCCAGCAGCGCCACAGGGGGCCTTGGCTACACCTTC
-	-	TRBV29-1	TRBJ2-3	CSVRGTSTDTQYF	TGCAGCGTCCGGGGTACTAGCACAGATACGCAGTATTTT
once	-	TRBV19	TRBJ1-1	CASSIDLAAGVAFF	TGTGCCAGTAGTATAGACCTTGCGGCCGGAGTAGCTTTCTTT
-	-	TRBV7-9	TRBJ1-4	CASSPARRSATNEKLFF	TGTGCCAGCAGCCCAGCAAGGCGGAGCGCAACTAATGAAAAACTGTTTTTT
-	TRBD1	TRBV27	TRBJ2-1	CASSFLGQGAMLAGEDEQFF	TGTGCCAGCAGTTTTCTGGGACAGGGGGCCATGCTAGCGGGAGAGGATGAGCAGTTCTTC
-	TRBD1	TRBV27	TRBJ2-2	CASSPGTGNTGELFF	TGTGCCAGCAGTCCCGGGACAGGGAACACCGGGGAGCTGTTTTTT
few	-	TRBV2	TRBJ1-1	CASIWGESEAFF	TGTGCCAGCATCTGGGGGGAATCTGAAGCTTTCTTT
-	TRBD1	TRBV5-1	TRBJ2-3	CASSQGQGTDTQYF	TGCGCCAGCAGCCAGGGACAGGGGACAGATACGCAGTATTTT
-	TRBD1	TRBV2	TRBJ2-2	CASKTGQGALPGELFF	TGTGCCAGCAAGACTGGACAGGGAGCTTTGCCCGGGGAGCTGTTTTTT
-	TRBD1	TRBV13	TRBJ1-3	CASSSNDDRGLGNTIYF	TGTGCCAGCAGCTCAAATGATGACAGGGGGCTTGGAAACACCATATATTTT
-	-	TRBV15	TRBJ2-2	CATSRDRLAEQAGELFF	TGTGCCACCAGCAGAGATCGCCTAGCCGAGCAAGCCGGGGAGCTGTTTTTT
-	TRBD1	TRBV30	TRBJ1-4	CAWESGTVNEKLFF	TGTGCCTGGGAGTCCGGGACAGTTAATGAAAAACTGTTTTTT
-	TRBD2	TRBV7-8	TRBJ2-7	CASSLIAGPYEQYF	TGTGCCAGCAGCTTAATAGCGGGGCCCTACGAGCAGTACTTC
-	TRBD1	TRBV30	TRBJ2-1	CAWSVMTGANEQFF	TGTGCCTGGAGTGTTATGACAGGGGCCAATGAGCAGTTCTTC
-	TRBD1	TRBV6-5	TRBJ1-1	CASSYSTGRSTEAFF	TGTGCCAGCAGTTACTCGACAGGGCGGTCCACTGAAGCTTTCTTT
-	-	TRBV5-1	TRBJ2-3	CASSLLGHTDTQYF	TGCGCCAGCAGCTTGTTGGGACACACAGATACGCAGTATTTT
-	-	TRBV18	TRBJ2-1	CASSAILEVEQFF	TGTGCCAGCTCAGCGATCCTTGAGGTCGAGCAGTTCTTC
once	-	TRBV12-5	TRBJ1-3	CASGPDTELSGNTIYF	TGTGCTAGTGGTCCGGATACAGAGTTATCTGGAAACACCATATATTTT
-	TRBD1	TRBV5-5	TRBJ1-2	CASSSGQGAYGYTF	TGTGCCAGCAGCTCGGGACAGGGGGCCTATGGCTACACCTTC
once	TRBD1	TRBV19	TRBJ1-1	CASSASGTGSEAFF	TGTGCCAGTAGCGCGTCGGGGACAGGGTCTGAAGCTTTCTTT
-	-	TRBV5-1	TRBJ2-2	CASSLRTPQAGELFF	TGCGCCAGCAGCCTACGGACTCCCCAGGCCGGGGAGCTGTTTTTT
-	TRBD1	TRBV7-8	TRBJ1-2	CASSLGTGNYGYTF	TGTGCCAGCAGCTTAGGGACAGGAAACTATGGCTACACCTTC
-	-	TRBV23-1	TRBJ2-7	CASSQSKDGLYGWYEQYF	TGCGCCAGCAGTCAATCGAAGGATGGACTATATGGTTGGTACGAGCAGTACTTC
few	-	TRBV7-2	TRBJ1-4	CASSLGRNEKLFF	TGTGCCAGCAGCTTAGGTCGTAATGAAAAACTGTTTTTT
-	TRBD1	TRBV7-2	TRBJ2-3	CASSLRRTGVRPITDTQYF	TGTGCCAGCAGCTTAAGGAGGACAGGGGTTCGTCCGATCACAGATACGCAGTATTTT
once	-	TRBV7-9	TRBJ2-2	CASTHPTPGTGELFF	TGTGCCAGCACCCACCCCACACCAGGGACCGGGGAGCTGTTTTTT
-	-	TRBV12-3/TRBV12-4	TRBJ2-5	CASSLRPETQYF	TGTGCCAGCAGTTTGCGGCCAGAGACCCAGTACTTC
-	-	TRBV18	TRBJ2-7	CASSRQDYEQYF	TGTGCCAGCTCACGACAGGACTACGAGCAGTACTTC
-	TRBD2	TRBV6-2/TRBV6-3	TRBJ2-1	CASSYRTSGSPRFF	TGTGCCAGCAGTTATCGGACTAGCGGGAGTCCCCGGTTCTTC
-	-	TRBV7-2	TRBJ1-2	CASSTSGYGYTF	TGTGCCAGCAGCACCTCAGGTTATGGCTACACCTTC